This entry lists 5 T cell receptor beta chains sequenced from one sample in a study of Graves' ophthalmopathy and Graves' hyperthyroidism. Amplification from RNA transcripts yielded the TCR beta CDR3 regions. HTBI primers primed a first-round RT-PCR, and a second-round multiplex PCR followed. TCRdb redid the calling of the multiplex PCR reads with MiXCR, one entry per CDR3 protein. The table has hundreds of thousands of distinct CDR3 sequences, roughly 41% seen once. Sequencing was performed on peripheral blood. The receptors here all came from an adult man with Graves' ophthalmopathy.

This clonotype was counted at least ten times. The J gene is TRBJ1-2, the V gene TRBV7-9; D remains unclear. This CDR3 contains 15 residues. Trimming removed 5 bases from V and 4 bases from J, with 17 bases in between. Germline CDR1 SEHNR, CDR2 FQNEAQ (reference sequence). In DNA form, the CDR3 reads TGTGCCAGCAGCCAAGAATTTGCCGGGATCTATGGCTACACCTTC. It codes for CASSQEFAGIYGYTF.

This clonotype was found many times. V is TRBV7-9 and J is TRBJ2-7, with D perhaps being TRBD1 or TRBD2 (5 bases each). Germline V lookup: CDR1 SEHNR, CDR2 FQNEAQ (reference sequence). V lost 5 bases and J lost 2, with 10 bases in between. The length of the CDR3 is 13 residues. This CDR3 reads CASSTRDAYEQYF. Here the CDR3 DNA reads TGTGCCAGCAGCACTCGGGACGCCTACGAGCAGTACTTC.

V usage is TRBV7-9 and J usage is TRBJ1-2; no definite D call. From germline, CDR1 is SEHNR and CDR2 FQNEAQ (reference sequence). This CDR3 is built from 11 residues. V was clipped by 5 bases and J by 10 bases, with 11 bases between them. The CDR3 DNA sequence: TGTGCCAGCAGCGGACTTGGCGACTACACCTTC. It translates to CASSGLGDYTF.

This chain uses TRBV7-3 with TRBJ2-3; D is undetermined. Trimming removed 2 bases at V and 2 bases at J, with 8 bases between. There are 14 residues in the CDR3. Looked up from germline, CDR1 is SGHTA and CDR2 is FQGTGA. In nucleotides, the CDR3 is TGTGCCAGCAGCTTATCAAGTACCACAGATACGCAGTATTTT. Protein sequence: CASSLSSTTDTQYF.

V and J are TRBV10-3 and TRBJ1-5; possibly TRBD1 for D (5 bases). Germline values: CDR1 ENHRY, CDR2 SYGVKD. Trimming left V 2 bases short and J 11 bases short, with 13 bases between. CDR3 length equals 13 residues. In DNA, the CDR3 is TGTGCCATCAGTGAGAATGGGGGTTCAACCCAGCATTTT. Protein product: CAISENGGSTQHF.